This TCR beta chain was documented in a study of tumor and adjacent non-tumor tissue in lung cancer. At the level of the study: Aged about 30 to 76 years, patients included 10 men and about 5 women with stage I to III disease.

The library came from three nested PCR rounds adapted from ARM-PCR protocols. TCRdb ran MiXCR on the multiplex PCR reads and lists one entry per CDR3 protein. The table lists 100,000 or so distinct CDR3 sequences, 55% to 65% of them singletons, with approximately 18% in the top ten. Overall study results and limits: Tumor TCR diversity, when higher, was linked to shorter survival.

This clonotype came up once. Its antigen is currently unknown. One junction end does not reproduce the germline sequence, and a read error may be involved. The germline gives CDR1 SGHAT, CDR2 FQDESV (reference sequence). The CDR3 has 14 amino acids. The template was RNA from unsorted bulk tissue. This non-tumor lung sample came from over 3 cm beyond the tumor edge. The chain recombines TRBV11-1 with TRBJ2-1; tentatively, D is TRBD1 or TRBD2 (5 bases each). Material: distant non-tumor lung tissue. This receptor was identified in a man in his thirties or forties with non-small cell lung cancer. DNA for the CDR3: TGTGTCAGCAGCCTGGGGACGGGCAGGGATGATCAGTTCTTC. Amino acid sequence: CVSSLGTGRDDQFF.